The rows below give T cell receptor beta chains drawn from one sample of a study of CD8+ T cells in alopecia areata. The assay was immunoSEQ multiplex PCR, and TCRdb's table has in-frame clones only and misses some. The table has 150,000 to 200,000 clones, 55% seen once. The sequenced sample was CD4+ T cells sorted from blood. The receptors derive from a human donor in good health. The conserved cysteine and the conserved F or W are not part of the CDR3 here.

14,TRBV6-5,ASSYSTLAPRDTQY
12,TRBV15,ATSRSGKSYEQY
13,TRBV2,ASSVRGPPGETQY
11,TRBV28,ASSFLGTDTQY
12,TRBV18,ASSPLDTSYEQY
11,TRBV25-1,ATSSGRNNEQF
11,TRBV29-1,SVEDRLGREAF
13,TRBV19,ASTPGQGVTGELF
12,TRBV28,ASSLSVTSYGYT
12,TRBV18,ASSPPSANTEAF
11,TRBV30,AWSGGSNQPQH
13,TRBV25-1,ASSPRRRTYNEQF
10,TRBV6-6,ASRQGDQPQH
11,TRBV15,ATSRDSPYEQY
15,TRBV4-1,ASSQVRTSGGQETQY
14,TRBV9,ASSVVSRQGQETQY
11,TRBV29-1,SGRRDGAGEQF
11,TRBV10-3,AISSTLNTEAF
13,TRBV4-1,ASSLLAGGRYEQY
13,TRBV11-2,ASSAGTLSYNEQF
11,TRBV29-1,SVAEVGKNIQY
11,TRBV9,ASSVALGYIQY